This T cell receptor beta chain appears in the sequencing data of a study of patients and donors after allogeneic stem cell transplantation. MiXCR, applied by TCRdb to the RT-PCR reads, yields one record per CDR3 protein. The table includes 150,000 or so distinct CDR3 sequences, 20% to 25% detected once. Germline lookup yields CDR1 KGHDR and CDR2 SFDVKD. V lost 3 bases and J 5 bases, leaving 11 bases between the germline ends. This CDR3 comprises 14 residues. The receptor comes from a human donor who was either an allogeneic HSCT recipient or a stem cell or donor lymphocyte infusion donor (not recorded which). It is not recorded whose cells these are; they may come from a transplant donor. What was sequenced was blood, either unsorted or a sorted T cell fraction (not recorded which). V usage is TRBV24-1 and J usage is TRBJ2-3; D remains unclear. The CDR3 sequence is CATSDAPPLDTQYF. The DNA of the CDR3 is TGTGCCACCAGTGATGCCCCCCCGTTAGATACGCAGTATTTT.